Detailed here is one T cell receptor (beta chain). In germline, CDR1 is LNHDA, CDR2 SQIVND (reference sequence). CDR3 length equals 13 residues. The V end lost 5 bases, the J end lost 2 bases, and 8 bases lay between the germline ends. The record originates from a study of blood T cell repertoires in COVID-19. Study details: The cDNA or gDNA used as material had been derived from T cells, B-cell-depleted T cells, or PBMCs.

In the original workflow: Estimation of nucleated cell counts relied on the amplification of reference gene primers. Repertoires were generated with immunoSEQ multiplex PCR, while TCRdb's copy carries only in-frame clones and drops some. V and J calls and clone size are copied from that table; D and trimming were computed from the DNA. The sample gives about 200,000 clones, 86% of which show up once; roughly 10% is in the top ten. The Seattle patients joined while their infection was active and were tracked longitudinally afterward. The specimen was peripheral blood. The rearrangement links TRBV19 to TRBJ2-3, with no clear D. This TCR was sampled from a woman aged 50 to 60 with COVID-19, enrolled during active disease. The CDR3 coding sequence is TGTGCCAGTAGTTTTTCCCACACAGATACGCAGTATTTT. Protein: CASSFSHTDTQYF.